This TCR beta chain was found in a study of blood T cell repertoires in COVID-19. Overall study context: Sites across the United States, Italy and Spain contributed samples from acute and convalescent COVID-19. From T cells, B-cell-depleted T cells, or PBMCs came the material, which was cDNA or gDNA.

Living in 24 US areas, the participants were between roughly 18 and 90 years of age. Libraries were prepared by immunoSEQ multiplex PCR; TCRdb keeps only in-frame clonotypes and omits some of them. The table has roughly 200,000 clones, approximately 85% seen once; the top ten hold about 6%. Per the germline V gene, CDR1 is SGHRS and CDR2 is YFSETQ. This CDR3 contains 13 residues. Trimming took off 3 bases at V and 4 bases at J, with 8 bases between the two ends. This receptor was identified in a man aged 35 to 55 with acute COVID-19. The chain joins TRBV5-1 to TRBJ1-3, with a possible D match to TRBD1 (5 bases). The sequencing sample was made of PBMCs or T cells enriched from blood (not recorded which). CDR3 protein: CASSWGQGNTIYF. The CDR3 DNA reads as TGCGCCAGCAGCTGGGGCCAGGGAAACACCATATATTTT.